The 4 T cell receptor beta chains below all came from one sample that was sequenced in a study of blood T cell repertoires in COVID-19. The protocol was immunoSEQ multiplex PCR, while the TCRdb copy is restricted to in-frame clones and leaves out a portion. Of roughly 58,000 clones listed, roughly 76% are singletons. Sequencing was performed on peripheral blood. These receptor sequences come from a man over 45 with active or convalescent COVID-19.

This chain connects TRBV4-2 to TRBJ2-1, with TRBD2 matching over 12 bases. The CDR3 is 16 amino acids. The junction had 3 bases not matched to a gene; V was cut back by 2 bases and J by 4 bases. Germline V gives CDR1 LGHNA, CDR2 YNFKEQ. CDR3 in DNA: TGTGCCAGCAGCCAAACGACTAGCGGGGGATACAATGAGCAGTTCTTC. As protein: CASSQTTSGGYNEQFF.

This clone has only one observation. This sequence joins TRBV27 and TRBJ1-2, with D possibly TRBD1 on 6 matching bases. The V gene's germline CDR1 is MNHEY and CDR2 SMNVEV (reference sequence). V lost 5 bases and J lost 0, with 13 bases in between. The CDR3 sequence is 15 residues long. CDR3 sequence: CASSPVDRPNYGYTF. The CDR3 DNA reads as TGTGCCAGCAGTCCGGTCGACAGGCCTAACTATGGCTACACCTTC.

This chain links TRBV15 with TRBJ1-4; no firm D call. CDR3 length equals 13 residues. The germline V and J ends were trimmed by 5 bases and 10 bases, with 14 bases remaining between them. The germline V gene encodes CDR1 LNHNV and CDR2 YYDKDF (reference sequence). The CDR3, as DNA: TGTGCCACCAGCCCAGATCCGGGAGGAAAACTGTTTTTT. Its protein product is CATSPDPGGKLFF.

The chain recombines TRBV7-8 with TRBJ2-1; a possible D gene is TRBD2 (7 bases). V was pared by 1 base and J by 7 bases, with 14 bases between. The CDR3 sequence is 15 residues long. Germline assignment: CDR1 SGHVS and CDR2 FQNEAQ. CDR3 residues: CASSLEGGPQNEQFF. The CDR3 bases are TGTGCCAGCAGCTTAGAGGGGGGGCCTCAGAATGAGCAGTTCTTC.